Listed below are T cell receptor beta chains from one sample, sequenced in a study of identical twins. From the 5' RACE reads, TCRdb called clonotypes with MiXCR, one entry per CDR3 protein. The sample holds approximately 240,000 distinct CDR3 sequences; 11% to 15% are singletons and the top ten take around 8.9%. Source material: memory (CD45RO+) T cells sorted from blood. All receptors come from a woman aged 18-29 years in good health. The CDR3 runs from the conserved cysteine through the conserved F or W. Each record gives: clone size, D gene, V gene, CDR3 protein. A D gene is named only where the DNA matches it firmly. Size is omitted from some rows. Given values are once, few, many or a class for expanded clones.

abundance: few; d_gene: TRBD2; v_gene: TRBV2; CDR3aa: CASSGIEAGDAYEQYF
abundance: .; d_gene: TRBD2; v_gene: TRBV10-3; CDR3aa: CAISVGLAGGGTGELFF
abundance: few; d_gene: TRBD2; v_gene: TRBV20-1; CDR3aa: CSAPSLTSGNEQFF
abundance: .; d_gene: .; v_gene: TRBV20-1; CDR3aa: CSASYGTVNNSPLHF
abundance: few; d_gene: .; v_gene: TRBV19; CDR3aa: CASGAFVGELFF
abundance: .; d_gene: .; v_gene: TRBV5-1; CDR3aa: CASSLGTYYGYTF
abundance: .; d_gene: .; v_gene: TRBV7-7; CDR3aa: CASSLGPGNYEQYF
abundance: few; d_gene: .; v_gene: TRBV7-2; CDR3aa: CASSLMGDAYNEQFF
abundance: few; d_gene: .; v_gene: TRBV6-1; CDR3aa: CASRTEGGGREQFF
abundance: few; d_gene: .; v_gene: TRBV6-6; CDR3aa: CAIYRDTEAFF
abundance: many; d_gene: TRBD2; v_gene: TRBV10-3; CDR3aa: CAISEISSSGSRSDTQYF
abundance: .; d_gene: .; v_gene: TRBV6-1; CDR3aa: CASRRLTGNEQFF
abundance: .; d_gene: TRBD2; v_gene: TRBV7-6; CDR3aa: CASSLGGLAINEQFF
abundance: many; d_gene: TRBD2; v_gene: TRBV5-1; CDR3aa: CASTPSSSGRAYNEQFF
abundance: .; d_gene: .; v_gene: TRBV14; CDR3aa: CASSPGHGYEQYF
abundance: few; d_gene: .; v_gene: TRBV19; CDR3aa: CATDGYNEQFF
abundance: few; d_gene: .; v_gene: TRBV28; CDR3aa: CASTRLAGTGYTF
abundance: many; d_gene: .; v_gene: TRBV7-9; CDR3aa: CASSSTGTEAFF
abundance: few; d_gene: TRBD1; v_gene: TRBV2; CDR3aa: CASSPGQTYTDTQYF
abundance: .; d_gene: .; v_gene: TRBV7-2; CDR3aa: CASSKQVVYEQYF
abundance: .; d_gene: .; v_gene: TRBV12-3/TRBV12-4; CDR3aa: CASTNRQPPSVVYNEQFF
abundance: .; d_gene: TRBD2; v_gene: TRBV5-1; CDR3aa: CASSRNLADKDEQFF
abundance: .; d_gene: TRBD1; v_gene: TRBV5-6; CDR3aa: CASIEAGGEIYGYTF
abundance: .; d_gene: .; v_gene: TRBV27; CDR3aa: CASSLRAQRDEQYF
abundance: few; d_gene: .; v_gene: TRBV12-3/TRBV12-4; CDR3aa: CASSKDPDSTNSPLHF
abundance: .; d_gene: TRBD2; v_gene: TRBV3-1; CDR3aa: CASSQGSGVYNEQFF
abundance: .; d_gene: .; v_gene: TRBV5-5; CDR3aa: CASSRKTGSDTGELFF
abundance: .; d_gene: TRBD2; v_gene: TRBV6-1; CDR3aa: CASNEVAGLSLGYEQYF
abundance: many; d_gene: TRBD1; v_gene: TRBV29-1; CDR3aa: CSAAGSDRGSNEQFF
abundance: .; d_gene: .; v_gene: TRBV6-1; CDR3aa: CASTPSNQPQHF
abundance: few; d_gene: .; v_gene: TRBV6-2/TRBV6-3; CDR3aa: CASRMGLPELGEQYF
abundance: many; d_gene: TRBD2; v_gene: TRBV12-3/TRBV12-4; CDR3aa: CASSTPGLAGLGDTQYF
abundance: .; d_gene: TRBD1; v_gene: TRBV20-1; CDR3aa: CSAERQGIRDTQYF
abundance: many; d_gene: .; v_gene: TRBV12-3/TRBV12-4; CDR3aa: CASSLRHLNTGELFF
abundance: few; d_gene: .; v_gene: TRBV20-1; CDR3aa: CSARRGAQETQYF
abundance: .; d_gene: .; v_gene: TRBV7-2; CDR3aa: CASSSGPFDTQYF
abundance: many; d_gene: TRBD2; v_gene: TRBV4-2; CDR3aa: CASSQGEGDYPYEQYF
abundance: .; d_gene: TRBD2; v_gene: TRBV11-3; CDR3aa: CASSAGGSPDTQYF
abundance: .; d_gene: .; v_gene: TRBV28; CDR3aa: CASSQPRGLAKNIQYF
abundance: few; d_gene: .; v_gene: TRBV6-5; CDR3aa: CASSYSGGEGQPQHF
abundance: .; d_gene: TRBD1; v_gene: TRBV5-1; CDR3aa: CASRADGTGVQPQHF
abundance: .; d_gene: .; v_gene: TRBV10-3; CDR3aa: CAISDYRVSGTGELFF
abundance: .; d_gene: .; v_gene: TRBV27; CDR3aa: CASSWGTGANVLTF
abundance: .; d_gene: .; v_gene: TRBV9; CDR3aa: CASSPRPGTHSYNEQFF
abundance: .; d_gene: .; v_gene: TRBV29-1; CDR3aa: CSVWPQEGTEAFF